Presented here are 11 T cell receptor beta chains from one specimen sequenced in a study of blood T cell repertoires in COVID-19. Libraries were prepared by immunoSEQ multiplex PCR; TCRdb keeps only in-frame clonotypes and omits some of them. The data show 200,000 to 300,000 clones, 87% seen once. The sample was peripheral blood. All receptors derive from a woman between 40 and 50 years old who had recovered from COVID-19.

This clone is a singleton in its sample. The J gene is TRBJ2-1, the V gene TRBV9; TRBD1 agrees at 7 bases. The CDR3 spans 15 residues. J was trimmed by 9 bases and V by 0 bases; bases with no gene match: 9. Germline CDR1 SGDLS, CDR2 YYNGEE. The CDR3 protein is CASSVAGQPFGEQFF. CDR3 nucleotides: TGTGCCAGCAGCGTAGCGGGACAGCCTTTCGGTGAGCAGTTCTTC.

The rearrangement uses TRBV7-2 and TRBJ1-5, with TRBD1 identical over 7 bases. The V segment lost 5 bases and the J segment 2 bases; nucleotides outside the gene matches: 6. Germline V gives CDR1 SGHTA, CDR2 FQGNSA. The CDR3 spans 15 residues. CDR3: CASSLLGQRNQPQHF. The CDR3 nucleotides read TGTGCCAGCAGCCTCCTGGGACAGCGCAATCAGCCCCAGCATTTT.

The genes are TRBV5-1 and TRBJ1-1; the D is unclear. Germline V gene sequence: CDR1 SGHRS, CDR2 YFSETQ. Trimming cost V 6 bases and J 5 bases, with 14 bases left between them. The CDR3 totals 13 residues. The CDR3 here is CASNLYGETEAFF. CDR3 sequence (DNA): TGCGCCAGCAACTTATACGGGGAGACTGAAGCTTTCTTT.

This chain uses TRBV7-9 with TRBJ1-5; tentative D call: TRBD1 (5 bases). Per the germline V gene, CDR1 is SEHNR and CDR2 is FQNEAQ (reference sequence). The CDR3 consists of 17 residues. V lost 5 bases and J lost 3, with 20 bases in between. The DNA of the CDR3 is TGTGCCAGCAGCCGTACGGTCGGCGGACACCACAATCAGCCCCAGCATTTT. This encodes CASSRTVGGHHNQPQHF.

J is TRBJ1-2 and V is TRBV27, with TRBD1 identical over 12 bases. J was trimmed by 7 bases and V by 7 bases; bases with no gene match: 10. Germline CDR1 MNHEY, CDR2 SMNVEV (reference sequence). This CDR3 contains 15 residues. CDR3 sequence: CASTTIGTGGRGYTF. The CDR3 DNA reads TGTGCCAGCACCACCATCGGGACAGGGGGCCGTGGCTACACCTTC.

V is TRBV27 and J is TRBJ1-5; no reliable D call. The germline V gene has CDR1 MNHEY and CDR2 SMNVEV (reference sequence). The CDR3 is made up of 13 amino acids. V lost 3 bases and J lost 6, with 9 bases in between. The CDR3, as DNA: TGTGCCAGCAGTTTCATCGCGGGTCAGCCCCAGCATTTT. Translation gives CASSFIAGQPQHF.

The J gene is TRBJ2-1, the V gene TRBV4-3, with TRBD2 matching 9 bases. Germline V gene sequence: CDR1 LGHNA, CDR2 YSLEER. J gave up 8 bases and V 0 bases, and 17 bases lay outside the gene matches. This CDR3 comprises 19 residues. This chain's CDR3 is CASSQDRVAGEERPDEQFF. CDR3 in DNA: TGCGCCAGCAGCCAAGATAGGGTAGCGGGGGAGGAAAGACCCGATGAGCAGTTCTTC.

The chain is built from TRBV9 and TRBJ1-1, with a tentative D call TRBD1 (5 bases). This CDR3 comprises 15 residues. CDR1 SGDLS and CDR2 YYNGEE come from the germline V gene. Trimming removed 2 bases from V and 7 bases from J, with 18 bases in between. The CDR3 reads CASSVRQGNGNEAFF. CDR3 sequence (DNA): TGTGCCAGCAGCGTTAGGCAGGGTAACGGAAATGAAGCTTTCTTT.

CDR3 loop: CASSPPGRETQYF. The DNA for the CDR3 is TGTGCCAGCAGCCCGCCGGGGAGAGAGACCCAGTACTTC. This sequence joins TRBV5-4 and TRBJ2-5, with D perhaps TRBD2 (5 bases). CDR3 length equals 13 residues. Looked up from germline, CDR1 is SGHNT and CDR2 is YYREEE (reference sequence). Trimming took 4 bases from V and 4 from J, leaving 11 bases between them.

The V call is TRBV6-5, the J call TRBJ1-2, with a weak D call TRBD1 (6 bases). Trimming pared 5 bases from V and 3 bases from J, leaving 10 bases between. This CDR3 contains 13 residues. Germline loops: CDR1 MNHEY, CDR2 SVGAGI. CDR3 protein: CASSPGVDYGYTF. The CDR3, as DNA: TGTGCCAGCAGTCCAGGGGTTGACTATGGCTACACCTTC.

J is TRBJ2-3 and V is TRBV5-1; D remains ambiguous. The CDR3 sequence is 14 residues long. Per the germline V gene, CDR1 is SGHRS and CDR2 is YFSETQ. Between the trimmed V and J ends, which lost 0 bases and 2 bases, there was a span of 7 bases. The CDR3 DNA reads TGCGCCAGCAGCTTGGGGGCCTACACAGATACGCAGTATTTT. Protein sequence: CASSLGAYTDTQYF.